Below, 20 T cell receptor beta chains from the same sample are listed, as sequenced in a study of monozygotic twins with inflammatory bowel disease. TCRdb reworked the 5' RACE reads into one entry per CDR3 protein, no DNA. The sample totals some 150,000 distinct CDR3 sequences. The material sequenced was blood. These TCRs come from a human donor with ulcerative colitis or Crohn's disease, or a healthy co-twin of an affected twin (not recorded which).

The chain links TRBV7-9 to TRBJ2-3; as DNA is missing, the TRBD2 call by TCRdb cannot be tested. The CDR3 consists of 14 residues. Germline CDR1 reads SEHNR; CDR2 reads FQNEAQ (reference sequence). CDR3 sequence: CASSLVGGTDTQYF.

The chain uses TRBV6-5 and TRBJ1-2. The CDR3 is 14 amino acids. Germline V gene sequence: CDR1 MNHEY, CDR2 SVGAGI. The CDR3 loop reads CASSSTNGSGGYTF.

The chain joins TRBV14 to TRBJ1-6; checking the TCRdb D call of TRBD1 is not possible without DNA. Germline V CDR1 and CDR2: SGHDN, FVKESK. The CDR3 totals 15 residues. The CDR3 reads CASSQTGTGTSPLHF.

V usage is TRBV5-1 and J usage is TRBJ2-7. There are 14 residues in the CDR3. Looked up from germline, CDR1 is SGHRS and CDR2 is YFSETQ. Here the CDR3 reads CASSSPGNSYEQYF.

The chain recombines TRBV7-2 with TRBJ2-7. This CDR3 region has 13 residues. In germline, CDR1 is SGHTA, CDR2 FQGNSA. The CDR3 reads CASSLSDSYEQYF. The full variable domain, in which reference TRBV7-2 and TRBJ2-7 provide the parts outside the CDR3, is GAGVSQSPSNKVTEKGKDVELRCDPISGHTALYWYRQSLGQGLEFLIYFQGNSAPDKSGLPSDRFSAERTGGSVSTLTIQRTQQEDSAVYLCASSLSDSYEQYFGPGTRLTVT.

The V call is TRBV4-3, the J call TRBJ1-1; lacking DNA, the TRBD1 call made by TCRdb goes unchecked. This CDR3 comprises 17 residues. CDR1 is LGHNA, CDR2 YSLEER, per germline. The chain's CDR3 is CASSQDLLTGQTFEAFF.

CDR3 in amino acids: CASSLRSLAGVHSTDTQYF. The rearrangement uses TRBV11-2 and TRBJ2-3; absent DNA, TCRdb's TRBD2 call cannot be checked. The CDR3 length is 19 residues. Germline-derived CDR1 and CDR2 are SGHAT and FQNNGV.

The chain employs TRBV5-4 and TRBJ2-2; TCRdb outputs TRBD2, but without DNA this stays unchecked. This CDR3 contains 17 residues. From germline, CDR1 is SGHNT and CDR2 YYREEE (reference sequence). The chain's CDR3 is CASSFELTSGNTGELFF.

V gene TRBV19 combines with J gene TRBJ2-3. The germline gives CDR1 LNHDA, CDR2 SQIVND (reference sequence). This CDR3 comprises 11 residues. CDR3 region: CASTTGYTQYF.

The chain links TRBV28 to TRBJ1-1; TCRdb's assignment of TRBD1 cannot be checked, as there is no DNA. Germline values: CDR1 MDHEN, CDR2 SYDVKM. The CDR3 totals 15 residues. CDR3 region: CASSSPGQGTAEAFF.

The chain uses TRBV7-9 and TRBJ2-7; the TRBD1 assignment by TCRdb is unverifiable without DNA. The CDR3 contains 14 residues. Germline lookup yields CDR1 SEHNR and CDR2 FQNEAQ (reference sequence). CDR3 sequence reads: CASSPTQGWYEQYF.

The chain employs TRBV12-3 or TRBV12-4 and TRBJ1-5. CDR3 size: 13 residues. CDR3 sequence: CASSLKGFQPQHF.

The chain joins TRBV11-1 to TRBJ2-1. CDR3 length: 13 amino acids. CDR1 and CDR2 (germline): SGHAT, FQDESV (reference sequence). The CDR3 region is CASSLESTREQFF.

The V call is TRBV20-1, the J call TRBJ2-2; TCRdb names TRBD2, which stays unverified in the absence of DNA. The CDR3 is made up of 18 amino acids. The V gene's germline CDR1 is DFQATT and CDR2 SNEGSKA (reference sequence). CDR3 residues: CSARDPQLAGAGTGELFF.

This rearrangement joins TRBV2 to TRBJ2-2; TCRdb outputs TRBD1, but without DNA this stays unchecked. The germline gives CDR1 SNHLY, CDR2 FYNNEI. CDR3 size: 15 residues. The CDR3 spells CASSEPGRGTGELFF.

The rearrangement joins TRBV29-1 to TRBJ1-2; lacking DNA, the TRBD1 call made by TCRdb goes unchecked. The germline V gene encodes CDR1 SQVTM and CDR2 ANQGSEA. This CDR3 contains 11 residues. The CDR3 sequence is CSVGQGTVYTF.

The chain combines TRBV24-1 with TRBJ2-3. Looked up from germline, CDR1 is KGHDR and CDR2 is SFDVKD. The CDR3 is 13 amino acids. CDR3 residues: CATSANVKDTQYF.

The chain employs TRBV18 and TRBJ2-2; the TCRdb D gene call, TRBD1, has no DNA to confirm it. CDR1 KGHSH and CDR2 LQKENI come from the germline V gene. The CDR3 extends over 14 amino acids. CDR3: CASSPQPWAGELFF.

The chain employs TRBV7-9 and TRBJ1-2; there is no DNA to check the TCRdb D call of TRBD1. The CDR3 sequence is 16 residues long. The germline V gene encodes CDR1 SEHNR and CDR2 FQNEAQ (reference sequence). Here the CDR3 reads CASSLHPDRDDYGYTF.

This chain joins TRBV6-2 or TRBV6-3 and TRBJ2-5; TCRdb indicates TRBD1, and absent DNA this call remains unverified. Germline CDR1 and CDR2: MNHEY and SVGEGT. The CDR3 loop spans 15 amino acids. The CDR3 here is CASSYTGGGPETQYF.